This T cell receptor beta chain was retrieved from a study of blood T cell repertoires in COVID-19. Across the whole study: Whether acute or convalescent, the COVID-19 samples came from the United States, Italy and Spain. From T cells, B-cell-depleted T cells, or PBMCs came the material, which was cDNA or gDNA.

Original analysis: Estimated nucleated cell counts came from reference gene primer amplification. Here immunoSEQ multiplex PCR was the method, and the copy in TCRdb shows in-frame clones only, minus some. That table is the source of V, J and clone size, and D and trimming were worked out from the DNA. The sample lists fewer than 150,000 clones; about 87% were seen once. V was clipped by 1 base and J by 5 bases, with 11 bases between them. Germline CDR1 SGHTS, CDR2 YDEGEE. The CDR3 covers 14 residues. The sequenced material came from peripheral blood. The rearrangement links TRBV5-8 to TRBJ2-3; weak D call: TRBD1 (6 bases). The TCR was taken from a woman aged 45-65 years with acute or convalescent COVID-19. The CDR3 bases are TGTGCCAGCAGCTTGAGGGGGTTTGGAGATACGCAGTATTTT. As protein: CASSLRGFGDTQYF.